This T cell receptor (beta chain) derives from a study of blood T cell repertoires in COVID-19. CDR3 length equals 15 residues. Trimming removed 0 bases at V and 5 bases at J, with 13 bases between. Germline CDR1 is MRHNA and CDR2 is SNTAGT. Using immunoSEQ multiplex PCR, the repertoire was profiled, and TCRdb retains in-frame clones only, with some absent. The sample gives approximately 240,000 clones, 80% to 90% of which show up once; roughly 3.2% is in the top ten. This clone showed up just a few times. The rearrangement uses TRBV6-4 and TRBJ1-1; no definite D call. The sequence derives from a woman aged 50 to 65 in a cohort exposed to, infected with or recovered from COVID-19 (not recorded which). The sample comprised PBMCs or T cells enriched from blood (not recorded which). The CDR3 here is CASSDSSSGRTEAFF. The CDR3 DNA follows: TGTGCCAGCAGTGACTCGAGTAGCGGTAGAACTGAAGCTTTCTTT.